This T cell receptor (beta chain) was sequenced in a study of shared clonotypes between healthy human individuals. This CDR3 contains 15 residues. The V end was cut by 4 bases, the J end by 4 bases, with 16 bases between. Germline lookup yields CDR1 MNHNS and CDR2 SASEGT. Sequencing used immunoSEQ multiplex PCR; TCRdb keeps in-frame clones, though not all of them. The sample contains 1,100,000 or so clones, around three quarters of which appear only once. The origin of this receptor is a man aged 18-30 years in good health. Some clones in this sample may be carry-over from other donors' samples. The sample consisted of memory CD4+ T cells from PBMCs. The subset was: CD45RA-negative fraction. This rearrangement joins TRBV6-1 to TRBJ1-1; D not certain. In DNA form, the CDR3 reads TGTGCCAGCAGTGTGAAGCTGACTTCGAGCACTGAAGCTTTCTTT. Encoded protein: CASSVKLTSSTEAFF.